The clone carrying this T cell receptor beta chain was observed a few times. Its antigen is as yet unknown. The sample belongs to a study of T cells in Graves' hyperthyroidism and ophthalmopathy. Study-wide points: Onset of ophthalmopathy came a median about 6.5 months after the model predicted it.

Amplified TCR beta CDR3 regions derived from RNA transcripts. When the TCR CDR3 underwent first-round RT-PCR, the HTBI primer set was used. TCRdb called the multiplex PCR reads again in MiXCR, with one record for every CDR3 protein. This repertoire shows more than 450,000 distinct CDR3 sequences, 14% found once; its top ten account for approximately 15%. Germline CDR1 SGHTA, CDR2 FQGNSA. Trimming at V came to 8 bases and at J to 3 bases, leaving 13 bases not matched to a gene. CDR3 length equals 16 residues. The chain links TRBV7-2 to TRBJ2-7, with 10 nucleotides matching TRBD2. This clonotype was obtained from a woman in her thirties or forties with Graves' hyperthyroidism. Source material: blood. The CDR3 nucleotides are TGTGCCAGCCGGGAGCGGGAGGGCTCCGGGTTCTACGAGCAGTACTTC. This sequence encodes CASREREGSGFYEQYF.